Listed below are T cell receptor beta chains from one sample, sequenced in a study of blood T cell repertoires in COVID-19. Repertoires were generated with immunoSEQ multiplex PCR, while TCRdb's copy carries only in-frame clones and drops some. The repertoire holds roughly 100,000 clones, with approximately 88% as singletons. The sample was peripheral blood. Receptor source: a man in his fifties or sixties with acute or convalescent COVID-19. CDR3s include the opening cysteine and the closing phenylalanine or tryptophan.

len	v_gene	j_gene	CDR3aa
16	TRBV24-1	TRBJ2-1	CATSDLTSGRAGEQFF
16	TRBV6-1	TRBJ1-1	CASSAVALGGDTEAFF
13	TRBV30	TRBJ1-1	CAWNDRGKLGAFF
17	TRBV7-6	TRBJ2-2	CASSSNTGTGYTGELFF
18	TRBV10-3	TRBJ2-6	CAISESPTGVSGANVLTF
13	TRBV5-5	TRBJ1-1	CASSLAGNTEAFF
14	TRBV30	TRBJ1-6	CAGDNRVSNSPLHF
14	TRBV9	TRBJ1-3	CASSPAGAMDTIYF
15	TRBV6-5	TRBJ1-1	CASSSNWQGFTEAFF
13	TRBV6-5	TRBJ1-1	CASRLQGGTEAFF
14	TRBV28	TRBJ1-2	CASSPQGGVYGYTF
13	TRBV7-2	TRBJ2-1	CASARRGYNEQFF
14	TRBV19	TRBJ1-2	CASSPGGRNYGYTF
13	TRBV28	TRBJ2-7	CASSFSGVYEQYF
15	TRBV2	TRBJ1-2	CASSGGGTGNYGYTF
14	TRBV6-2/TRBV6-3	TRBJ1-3	CASSYHSSGNTIYF
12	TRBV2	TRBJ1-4	CASSPQGVLLFF
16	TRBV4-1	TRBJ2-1	CASSQEGRNSYNEQFF
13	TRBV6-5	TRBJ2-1	CASSLRQGGEQFF
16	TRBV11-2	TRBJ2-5	CASSVRTDRGRETQYF
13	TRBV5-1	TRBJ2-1	CASSPVPGQGRIF
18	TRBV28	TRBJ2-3	CASSLGLAGGGLTDTQYF
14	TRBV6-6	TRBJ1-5	CASSGQGRVQPQHF
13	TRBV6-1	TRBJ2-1	CASSEPSGFGRFF
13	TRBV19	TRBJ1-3	CAIEDRVRNTIYF
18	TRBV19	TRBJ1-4	CASSIGRQGAVGGEKLFF
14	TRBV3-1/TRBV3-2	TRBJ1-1	CASSQEGGITEAFF
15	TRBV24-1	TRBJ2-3	CATSDPGTGGDTQYF
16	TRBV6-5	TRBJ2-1	CASSYSDRVTKNEQFF
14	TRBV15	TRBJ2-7	CATSIDRGNHEQYF
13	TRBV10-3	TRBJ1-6	CAIGPGVNSPLHF
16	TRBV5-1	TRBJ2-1	CASSLAGLAGDNEQFF
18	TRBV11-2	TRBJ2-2	CASSLDRWDMANTGELFF
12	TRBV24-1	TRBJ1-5	CATGQANQPQHF
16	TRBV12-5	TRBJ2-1	CASGLTSGRAPDEQFF
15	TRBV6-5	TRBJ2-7	CASSYGWTGSYEQYF
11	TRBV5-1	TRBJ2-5	CASRRQETQYF
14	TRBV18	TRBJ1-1	CASSTTGMNTEAFF
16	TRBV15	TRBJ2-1	CATSGEREHSYNEQFF
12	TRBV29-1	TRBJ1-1	CSGLVMNTEAFF
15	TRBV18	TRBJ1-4	CASSPSRRGWEKLFF
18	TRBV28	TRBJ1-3	CASGITGTGVVSGNTIYF
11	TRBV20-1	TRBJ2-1	CSARGLREQFF
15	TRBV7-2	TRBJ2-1	CASSRTSGPYNEQFF
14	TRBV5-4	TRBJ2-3	CASSLSGSSDTQYF
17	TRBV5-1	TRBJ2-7	CASSLAPGTGSSYEQYF